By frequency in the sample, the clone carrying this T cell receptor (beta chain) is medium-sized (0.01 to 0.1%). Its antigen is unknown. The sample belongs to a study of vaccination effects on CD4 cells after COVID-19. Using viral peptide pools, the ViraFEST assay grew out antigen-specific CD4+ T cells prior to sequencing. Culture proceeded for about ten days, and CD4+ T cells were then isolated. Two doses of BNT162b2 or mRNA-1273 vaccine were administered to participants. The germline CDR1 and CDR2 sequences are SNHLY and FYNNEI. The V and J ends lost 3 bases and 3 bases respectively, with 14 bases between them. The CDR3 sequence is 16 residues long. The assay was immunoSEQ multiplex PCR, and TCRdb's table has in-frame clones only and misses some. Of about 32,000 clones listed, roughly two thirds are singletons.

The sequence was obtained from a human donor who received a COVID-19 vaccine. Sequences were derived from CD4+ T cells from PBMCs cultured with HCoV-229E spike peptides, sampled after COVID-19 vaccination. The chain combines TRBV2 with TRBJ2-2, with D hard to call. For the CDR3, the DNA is TGTGCCAGCAGTGATCTCCGTGGCACCTACACCGGGGAGCTGTTTTTT. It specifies CASSDLRGTYTGELFF.